A single sample is the source of the 16 T cell receptor beta chains below, sequenced in a study of metastatic and nonmetastatic thyroid tumors. Patients were all untreated before their thyroid surgery. TCRdb re-called the PCR reads via MiXCR. The sample has 90,000 or so clones, roughly 8.6% seen once. The source material was blood. These receptor sequences come from a female donor with papillary thyroid cancer or a benign thyroid nodule (not recorded which). Some clones in this sample may be carry-over from other donors' samples.

This clone was counted at least ten times. The V and J genes are TRBV5-4 and TRBJ1-5; D call uncertain. CDR3 length: 12 residues. V was shortened by 2 bases and J by 5 bases, with 5 bases between the two germline ends. CDR1 is SGHNT, CDR2 YYREEE, per germline (reference sequence). The CDR3 DNA follows: TGTGCCAGCAGCTTAGACGATCAGCCCCAGCATTTT. This codes for CASSLDDQPQHF.

This clone was detected only a few times. The CDR3 loop is CASSQKEGLAGSTSYEQYF. In DNA, the CDR3 is TGCGCCAGCAGCCAAAAGGAGGGACTAGCGGGGTCCACCTCCTACGAGCAGTACTTC. The rearrangement links TRBV4-1 to TRBJ2-7, with 13 bases lining up with TRBD2. The length of the CDR3 is 19 residues. V lost 2 bases to trimming and J lost 0 bases; unmatched junction nucleotides: 10. Germline V lookup: CDR1 MGHRA, CDR2 YSYEKL.

In its sample, this clone was seen a few times. An end of the junction does not agree with germline; a read error may underlie this. V gene TRBV6-4 combines with J gene TRBJ2-2; D unresolved. The germline V gene has CDR1 MRHNA and CDR2 SNTAGT. This CDR3 has 15 amino acids. In DNA form, the CDR3 reads TGTGCCAGCAGTGACCCGGGTCATAACACAGGGGAGCTGTTTTTT. Encoded protein: CASSDPGHNTGELFF.

This clone occurred many times. CDR3 DNA sequence: TGTGCCACCATGGACAGGGGAGGGACAGAGACCCAGTACTTC. Amino acid sequence: CATMDRGGTETQYF. The chain combines TRBV19 with TRBJ2-5; 9 nucleotides agree with TRBD1. The CDR3 is 14 amino acids. CDR1 and CDR2 (germline): LNHDA, SQIVND (reference sequence). Trimming removed 10 bases from V and 4 bases from J; junction bases left unmatched: 10.

The V call is TRBV12-3 or TRBV12-4, the J call TRBJ2-5, with 11 bases aligning to TRBD2. The CDR3 runs 15 residues. The V segment lost 3 bases and the J segment 5 bases; nucleotides outside the gene matches: 5. CDR3 nucleotides: TGTGCCAGCAGTTTGGGAATAGCGGGAGGGGAGACCCAGTACTTC. The encoded protein is CASSLGIAGGETQYF.

This clone was counted many times. The chain combines TRBV14 with TRBJ2-7, with D uncertain. The V gene's germline CDR1 is SGHDN and CDR2 FVKESK. The CDR3 is 11 amino acids. V was cut by 2 bases and J by 3 bases, with 2 bases left in between. For the CDR3, the DNA is TGTGCCAGCAGCCAACTCTACGAGCAGTACTTC. This codes for CASSQLYEQYF.

This clone was counted many times. This rearrangement joins TRBV2 to TRBJ2-1, with 8 bases identical to TRBD2. The CDR3 consists of 14 residues. CDR1 and CDR2 (germline): SNHLY, FYNNEI. J lost 3 bases, V lost 5 bases, and 3 bases had no gene match. The CDR3 loop is CASSRTSFYNEQFF. The CDR3 DNA follows: TGTGCCAGCAGTCGGACTAGCTTCTACAATGAGCAGTTCTTC.

V gene TRBV5-4 combines with J gene TRBJ2-7; unclear D gene. The germline CDR1 and CDR2 sequences are SGHNT and YYREEE (reference sequence). CDR3 size: 14 residues. The V end was cut by 4 bases, the J end by 0 bases, with 11 bases between. The CDR3 reads CASSPGVTSYEQYF. The CDR3 region has the DNA TGTGCCAGCAGCCCCGGCGTTACCTCCTACGAGCAGTACTTC.

This clone was found many times. This chain uses TRBV5-1 with TRBJ2-3, with D possibly being TRBD2 (6 bases). Trimming cost V 3 bases and J 2 bases, with 16 bases left between them. This CDR3 has 16 residues. Germline CDR1 reads SGHRS; CDR2 reads YFSETQ. The CDR3 protein is CASSSGGSRYTDTQYF. Here the CDR3 DNA reads TGCGCCAGCAGCTCTGGGGGGTCTCGGTACACAGATACGCAGTATTTT. The variable domain in full, completed from reference TRBV5-1 and TRBJ2-3, reads KAGVTQTPRYLIKTRGQQVTLSCSPISGHRSVSWYQQTPGQGLQFLFEYFSETQRNKGNFPGRFSGRQFSNSRSEMNVSTLELGDSALYLCASSSGGSRYTDTQYFGPGTRLTVL.

The sample holds many counts of this clone. The V and J genes are TRBV12-3 or TRBV12-4 and TRBJ1-4, with 12 nucleotides matching TRBD1. This CDR3 spans 14 amino acids. J gave up 8 bases and V 7 bases, and 5 bases lay outside the gene matches. The CDR3 DNA reads as TGTGCCAGCACCGGGACAGGGGGCGAAGAAAAACTGTTTTTT. It yields the protein CASTGTGGEEKLFF.

This clone was detected a few times. The chain recombines TRBV6-1 with TRBJ1-3; D uncertain. The V end lost 5 bases, the J end lost 0 bases, and 8 bases lay between the germline ends. The CDR3 runs to 14 residues. CDR1 is MNHNS and CDR2 is SASEGT in the germline V gene. Here the CDR3 DNA reads TGTGCCAGCAGTCAAAGTTACTCTGGAAACACCATATATTTT. Amino acids: CASSQSYSGNTIYF.

A note on this clone: A read error may produce the germline difference seen at one junction end. The chain uses TRBV15 and TRBJ2-1, with 15 nucleotides matching TRBD2. The CDR3 runs to 16 residues. Germline lookup yields CDR1 LNHNV and CDR2 YYDKDF (reference sequence). CDR3 DNA: TGTGCCACCAGCAGGGGGACTAGCGGGGGGATAGATGAGCATTTCTTC. Translation gives CATSRGTSGGIDEHFF.

Regarding this clone: At one boundary the junction diverges from the germline segment, which might be a read error. The V and J genes are TRBV20-1 and TRBJ2-1; D unclear. Germline V CDR1 and CDR2: DFQATT, SNEGSKA (reference sequence). The CDR3 sequence is 11 residues long. The DNA of the CDR3 is TGCAGTGCTCCGGACCACAATGAGCTGTTCTTC. As protein: CSAPDHNELFF.

The sample holds many counts of this clone. This sequence joins TRBV7-9 and TRBJ2-7, with TRBD1 matching over 10 bases. The CDR3 runs 13 residues. Losses at the gene ends were 1 base for V and 12 bases for J; bases not matched to a gene: 6. Germline CDR1 SEHNR, CDR2 FQNEAQ (reference sequence). The chain's CDR3 is CASSLGQGADTYF. The CDR3 DNA reads as TGTGCCAGCAGCTTAGGACAGGGGGCGGACACGTACTTC.

This sequence joins TRBV2 and TRBJ1-5; D not certain. V lost 1 base and J 5 bases, leaving 9 bases between the germline ends. Germline V CDR1 and CDR2: SNHLY, FYNNEI. This CDR3 is built from 14 residues. CDR3 DNA sequence: TGTGCCAGCAGTGAAGTTAGTCAGGATCAGCCCCAGCATTTT. It is translated as CASSEVSQDQPQHF.

This clone has just a few counts. This same CDR3 is encoded by further DNA sequences in the sample. V usage is TRBV9 and J usage is TRBJ2-2, with a possible D match to TRBD1 (5 bases). Germline V gives CDR1 SGDLS, CDR2 YYNGEE. V lost 0 bases, J lost 5 bases, and 14 bases lay in between. The CDR3 loop spans 16 amino acids. The CDR3 reads CASSVAVAGNTGELFF. CDR3 bases: TGTGCCAGCAGCGTAGCTGTGGCAGGGAATACCGGGGAGCTGTTTTTT.